Following are 31 T cell receptor beta chains from one sample sequenced in a study of blood T cell repertoires in COVID-19. Clones were sequenced by immunoSEQ multiplex PCR, and TCRdb holds only the in-frame ones, with some missing. The profile shows 25,000 to 30,000 clones, about 90% of them singletons. The sequenced sample consisted of peripheral blood. The receptor set was obtained from a human donor in a cohort sampled during active COVID-19.

The chain combines TRBV19 with TRBJ1-5; D might be TRBD1 (5 bases). Germline loops: CDR1 LNHDA, CDR2 SQIVND (reference sequence). This CDR3 has 12 amino acids. With 9 bases removed from V and 5 bases from J, the gap between germline ends came to 11 bases. The CDR3 reads CASDEQDQPQHF. The CDR3 DNA sequence: TGTGCCAGCGACGAACAGGATCAGCCCCAGCATTTT.

The CDR3 DNA sequence: TGTGCCAGCAACGATTCTGGGGACAGCGCTAACTATGGCTACACCTTC. It translates to CASNDSGDSANYGYTF. V and J are TRBV7-9 and TRBJ1-2; 7 nucleotides align to TRBD1. The CDR3 covers 16 residues. Germline CDR1 reads SEHNR; CDR2 reads FQNEAQ (reference sequence). Losses at the gene ends were 7 bases for V and 0 bases for J; bases not matched to a gene: 11.

Written as DNA, the CDR3 is TGCGCCAGCAGCCAAGGGCTAGCGTTCGAGCAGTACTTC. Its protein product is CASSQGLAFEQYF. This sequence joins TRBV4-3 and TRBJ2-7; a weak D match, TRBD2 (6 bases). Trimming removed 1 base at V and 6 bases at J, with 10 bases between. Germline-derived CDR1 and CDR2 are LGHNA and YSLEER. The CDR3 is 13 amino acids.

V is TRBV5-6 and J is TRBJ1-5; TRBD1 matches 9 bases. Germline V gene sequence: CDR1 SGHDT, CDR2 YYEEEE. CDR3 length: 17 amino acids. V was pared by 4 bases and J by 0 bases, with 8 bases of the junction left unmatched. The CDR3 sequence is CASSLQGAGYSNQPQHF. In nucleotides, the CDR3 is TGTGCCAGCAGCCTACAGGGGGCCGGTTATAGCAATCAGCCCCAGCATTTT.

This clone was picked up a small number of times. This chain joins TRBV15 and TRBJ1-5; possibly TRBD1 for D (5 bases). The CDR3 runs 15 residues. Trimming removed 0 bases at V and 2 bases at J, with 8 bases between. The germline gives CDR1 LNHNV, CDR2 YYDKDF (reference sequence). CDR3 coding DNA: TGTGCCACCAGCAGAGATCCGGGGGGCAATCAGCCCCAGCATTTT. Its protein is CATSRDPGGNQPQHF.

This clone was observed a handful of times. The chain carries TRBV7-2 and TRBJ1-5, with D hard to call. Trimming took off 3 bases at V and 5 bases at J, with 14 bases between the two ends. The CDR3 contains 15 residues. Germline V gene lookup returns CDR1 SGHTA and CDR2 FQGNSA. The CDR3 coding sequence is TGTGCCAGCAGCTTGGACTGGGGTTGGGATCAGCCCCAGCATTTT. This encodes CASSLDWGWDQPQHF.

V is TRBV6-1 and J is TRBJ1-3; D is perhaps TRBD1 (5 bases). CDR3 length: 16 amino acids. V was cut by 4 bases and J by 0 bases, with 13 bases left in between. Germline lookup yields CDR1 MNHNS and CDR2 SASEGT. The CDR3 sequence: CASSADRLVSGNTIYF. Written as DNA, the CDR3 is TGTGCCAGCAGTGCCGACAGACTAGTCTCTGGAAACACCATATATTTT.

The genes are TRBV19 and TRBJ1-6, with a tentative D call TRBD1 (6 bases). Deletions cut 3 bases from V and 8 bases from J, with 14 bases between. The germline V gene has CDR1 LNHDA and CDR2 SQIVND (reference sequence). This CDR3 comprises 15 residues. The chain's CDR3 is CASSITGPLDSPLHF. DNA of the CDR3: TGTGCCAGTAGTATCACAGGGCCGTTAGATTCACCCCTCCACTTT.

The chain joins TRBV7-9 to TRBJ2-2; 7 nucleotides match TRBD1. Germline assignment: CDR1 SEHNR and CDR2 FQNEAQ (reference sequence). The CDR3 length is 15 residues. With 5 bases clipped from V and 7 bases from J, the junction kept 10 bases outside the gene matches. The CDR3 DNA sequence: TGTGCCAGCAGCACAAAGGACAGGACAAACGGGGAGCTGTTTTTT. Translation gives CASSTKDRTNGELFF.

The rearrangement uses TRBV5-6 and TRBJ1-2; TRBD1 might be the D (5 bases). In germline, CDR1 is SGHDT, CDR2 YYEEEE. Trimming cost V 4 bases and J 7 bases, with 11 bases left between them. The CDR3 extends over 12 amino acids. As DNA, the CDR3 is TGTGCCAGCAGCACAGGATCGAGTGGCTACACCTTC. This translates into CASSTGSSGYTF. Complete variable domain (other parts from reference TRBV5-6 and TRBJ1-2): DAGVTQSPTHLIKTRGQQVTLRCSPKSGHDTVSWYQQALGQGPQFIFQYYEEEERQRGNFPDRFSGHQFPNYSSELNVNALLLGDSALYLCASSTGSSGYTFGSGTRLTVV.

The V and J genes are TRBV19 and TRBJ2-1; D uncertain. Germline loops: CDR1 LNHDA, CDR2 SQIVND (reference sequence). There are 15 residues in the CDR3. Trimming shortened V by 5 bases and J by 6 bases, and 17 bases separated the two germline ends. The CDR3 is CASSPTVSPGNEQFF. CDR3 nucleotide sequence: TGTGCCAGTAGTCCGACCGTCAGCCCGGGCAATGAGCAGTTCTTC.

The genes are TRBV11-2 and TRBJ2-5; maybe TRBD1 (5 bases). V lost 0 bases and J lost 5, with 10 bases in between. This CDR3 has 14 residues. The germline V gene has CDR1 SGHAT and CDR2 FQNNGV. The CDR3 bases are TGTGCCAGCAGCTTAGATCAGGGAAGGGAGACCCAGTACTTC. It encodes CASSLDQGRETQYF. The entire variable domain, with the rest obtained from reference TRBV11-2 and TRBJ2-5, is as follows: EAGVAQSPRYKIIEKRQSVAFWCNPISGHATLYWYQQILGQGPKLLIQFQNNGVVDDSQLPKDRFSAERLKGVDSTLKIQPAKLEDSAVYLCASSLDQGRETQYFGPGTRLLVL.

The chain recombines TRBV4-1 with TRBJ2-5; 11 bases align to TRBD1. This CDR3 is 18 amino acids long. J was trimmed by 1 base and V by 2 bases; bases with no gene match: 9. The V gene's germline CDR1 is MGHRA and CDR2 YSYEKL. The CDR3 loop is CASSQLTSGTGGQETQYF. Written as DNA, the CDR3 is TGCGCCAGCAGCCAACTAACCTCCGGGACAGGGGGCCAAGAGACCCAGTACTTC.

This clone was recorded a few times. The V and J genes are TRBV18 and TRBJ2-2; no clear D. This CDR3 is built from 14 residues. Germline V gives CDR1 KGHSH, CDR2 LQKENI. Trimming cost V 6 bases and J 3 bases, with 11 bases left between them. CDR3 sequence reads: CASSARLDTGELFF. CDR3 coding DNA: TGTGCCAGCTCCGCGAGGTTGGACACCGGGGAGCTGTTTTTT.

This chain uses TRBV7-2 with TRBJ2-7, with 9 bases that match TRBD1. In germline, CDR1 is SGHTA, CDR2 FQGNSA. Trimming cost V 3 bases and J 1 base; bases outside gene matches: 4. The CDR3 runs 15 residues. The CDR3 DNA reads TGTGCCAGCAGCTTGGTGGGACAGGGATCCTACGAGCAGTACTTC. Residues: CASSLVGQGSYEQYF.

The CDR3 spells CASSLGGGVAYGYTF. In DNA, the CDR3 is TGTGCCAGCAGCTTAGGGGGCGGGGTTGCCTATGGCTACACCTTC. V and J are TRBV7-2 and TRBJ1-2, with D possibly being TRBD1 (5 bases). V dropped 1 base and J dropped 4 bases, with 13 bases sitting between them. The CDR3 totals 15 residues. CDR1 SGHTA and CDR2 FQGNSA come from the germline V gene.

The chain couples TRBV3-1 (or the pseudogene TRBV3-2) to TRBJ2-1; 12 bases are a match to TRBD2. CDR1 is LGHDT, CDR2 YNNKEL, per germline (reference sequence). V gave up 6 bases and J gave up 5 bases; unmatched junction bases: 14. The CDR3 is made up of 18 amino acids. The CDR3 reads CASSYSLAGGIINNEQFF. The CDR3 bases are TGTGCCAGCAGTTACTCCCTAGCGGGGGGGATAATTAACAATGAGCAGTTCTTC.

CDR3 coding DNA: TGTGCCAGCAGGAAGGGACAGTCGGAGACTGAAGCTTTCTTT. Translation gives CASRKGQSETEAFF. J is TRBJ1-1 and V is TRBV5-4; TRBD1 matches at 7 bases. The V gene's germline CDR1 is SGHNT and CDR2 YYREEE (reference sequence). The CDR3 length is 14 residues. J lost 5 bases, V lost 5 bases, and 9 bases had no gene match.

This clone was seen only once. The CDR3 loop reads CASSPPSAGGHNEQFF. DNA for the CDR3: TGTGCCAGCTCACCACCTTCAGCGGGGGGCCACAATGAGCAGTTCTTC. This chain joins TRBV18 and TRBJ2-1, with 9 bases identical to TRBD2. Germline assignment: CDR1 KGHSH and CDR2 LQKENI. V gave up 0 bases and J gave up 5 bases; unmatched junction bases: 5. This CDR3 has 16 amino acids. The full variable domain, completed using reference TRBV18 and TRBJ2-1, is NAGVMQNPRHLVRRRGQEARLRCSPMKGHSHVYWYRQLPEEGLKFMVYLQKENIIDESGMPKERFSAEFPKEGPSILRIQQVVRGDSAAYFCASSPPSAGGHNEQFFGPGTRLTVL.

The chain employs TRBV18 and TRBJ2-2; 7 bases line up with TRBD1. This CDR3 spans 15 amino acids. Germline loops: CDR1 KGHSH, CDR2 LQKENI. Unmatched junction bases numbered 5, after V lost 2 bases and J lost 5 bases. CDR3 residues: CASSPRTGETGELFF. The CDR3 DNA reads TGTGCCAGCTCACCAAGGACAGGAGAAACCGGGGAGCTGTTTTTT.

This clone was seen once. This chain links TRBV5-1 with TRBJ1-1; D is unresolved. Germline V lookup: CDR1 SGHRS, CDR2 YFSETQ. This CDR3 is built from 15 residues. V dropped 0 bases and J dropped 4 bases, with 13 bases sitting between them. CDR3 nucleotides: TGCGCCAGCAGCTTGGCCCTACAGCTTAGCACTGAAGCTTTCTTT. Amino acids: CASSLALQLSTEAFF. Based on the CDR3 plus reference TRBV5-1 and TRBJ1-1, the full variable domain is KAGVTQTPRYLIKTRGQQVTLSCSPISGHRSVSWYQQTPGQGLQFLFEYFSETQRNKGNFPGRFSGRQFSNSRSEMNVSTLELGDSALYLCASSLALQLSTEAFFGQGTRLTVV.

This clone was found a few times. This chain links TRBV5-1 with TRBJ1-1, with 7 bases aligning to TRBD1. The CDR3 extends over 15 amino acids. V shed 4 bases, J shed 3 bases, and the junction held 9 bases outside the gene matches. The germline CDR1 and CDR2 sequences are SGHRS and YFSETQ. Written as DNA, the CDR3 is TGCGCCAGCAGCCCAACGACAGGGAAGGACACTGAAGCTTTCTTT. Encoded protein: CASSPTTGKDTEAFF.

A single count supports this clone. V and J are TRBV23-1 and TRBJ2-5; 7 bases fit TRBD2. TRBV23-1 is flagged as an ORF with uncertain function. With V trimmed by 6 bases and J by 2 bases, 6 bases remained unmatched. The CDR3 loop spans 14 amino acids. CDR3 amino acids: CASRLRGDQETQYF. The DNA of the CDR3 is TGCGCCAGCAGGCTCCGGGGGGATCAAGAGACCCAGTACTTC.

The chain carries TRBV19 and TRBJ1-6, with D perhaps TRBD1 (5 bases). CDR1 and CDR2 (germline): LNHDA, SQIVND (reference sequence). The V gene lost 7 bases and the J gene lost 8 bases, with 15 bases spanning the gap. This CDR3 region has 14 residues. CDR3 DNA: TGTGCCAGTAACGAAGCAGGGCAGTATTCACCCCTCCACTTT. Its protein is CASNEAGQYSPLHF.

This sequence joins TRBV10-3 and TRBJ1-2; D might be TRBD1 (5 bases). V gave up 2 bases and J gave up 8 bases, with 15 bases separating them. The CDR3 is 14 residues long. Germline loops: CDR1 ENHRY, CDR2 SYGVKD. The CDR3 reads CAISETGNVEGYTF. The CDR3 DNA is TGTGCCATCAGTGAGACAGGCAACGTCGAGGGCTACACCTTC.

Concerning this clone: At one boundary the junction diverges from the germline segment, which might be a read error. V and J are TRBV3-1 (or the pseudogene TRBV3-2) and TRBJ1-2, with D unclear. Germline CDR1 is LGHDT and CDR2 is YNNKEL (reference sequence). The CDR3 has 11 residues. CDR3 sequence reads: CASSQGLTRFF. Written as DNA, the CDR3 is TGTGCCAGCAGCCAAGGATTGACACGGTTCTTC.

The rearrangement links TRBV6-6 to TRBJ1-5, with 7 bases that match TRBD1. The CDR3 has 14 residues. V trimming: 6 bases; J trimming: 4 bases; junction bases outside the gene matches: 6. Germline V gene lookup returns CDR1 MNHNY and CDR2 SVGAGI (reference sequence). In DNA, the CDR3 is TGTGCCAGCAGGACTGGACAGGCAAATCAGCCCCAGCATTTT. Translated: CASRTGQANQPQHF.

This clone was seen only a few times. The chain joins TRBV29-1 to TRBJ2-7; no definite D call. CDR3 size: 11 residues. V gave up 6 bases and J gave up 5 bases, with 11 bases separating them. Germline CDR1 SQVTM, CDR2 ANQGSEA. The CDR3 spells CSVTDSDEQYF. As DNA, the CDR3 is TGCAGCGTGACCGACTCTGACGAGCAGTACTTC.

This clone was observed a handful of times. This chain connects TRBV11-2 to TRBJ1-5, with D unclear. The CDR3 is 14 residues long. The V gene lost 0 bases and the J gene lost 5 bases, with 8 bases spanning the gap. Germline values: CDR1 SGHAT, CDR2 FQNNGV. The CDR3 protein is CASSLDRFDQPQHF. CDR3 nucleotides: TGTGCCAGCAGCTTAGACAGGTTTGATCAGCCCCAGCATTTT.

By share, this clone counts as medium-sized. The gene calls are TRBV11-1 and TRBJ2-7; D gene uncertain. The ends were cut back, 2 bases at V and 2 bases at J, with 10 bases in the middle. This CDR3 is 14 amino acids long. CDR1 SGHAT and CDR2 FQDESV come from the germline V gene (reference sequence). The CDR3 region is CASSLSRPPYEQYF. The CDR3 DNA sequence: TGTGCCAGCAGCTTAAGCAGGCCCCCCTACGAGCAGTACTTC.

The chain is built from TRBV7-3 and TRBJ1-2; a weak D match, TRBD1 (5 bases). Trimming removed 7 bases from V and 4 bases from J, with 13 bases in between. This CDR3 has 13 residues. Germline V CDR1 and CDR2: SGHTA, FQGTGA. This CDR3 reads CASKEQGSYGYTF. The CDR3 DNA follows: TGTGCCAGCAAGGAGCAGGGATCCTATGGCTACACCTTC.